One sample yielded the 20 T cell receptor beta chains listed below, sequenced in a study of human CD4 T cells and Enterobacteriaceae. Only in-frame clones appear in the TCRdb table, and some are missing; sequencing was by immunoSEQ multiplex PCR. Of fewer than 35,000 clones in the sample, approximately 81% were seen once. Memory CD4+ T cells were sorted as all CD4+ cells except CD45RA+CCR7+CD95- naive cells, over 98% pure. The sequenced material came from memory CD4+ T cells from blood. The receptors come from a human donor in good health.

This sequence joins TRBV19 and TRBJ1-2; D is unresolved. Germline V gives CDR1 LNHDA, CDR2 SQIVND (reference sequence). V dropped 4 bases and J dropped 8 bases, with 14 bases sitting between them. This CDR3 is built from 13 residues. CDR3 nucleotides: TGTGCCAGTAGTACCCGAAAACTAGAAGGCTACACCTTC. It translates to CASSTRKLEGYTF.

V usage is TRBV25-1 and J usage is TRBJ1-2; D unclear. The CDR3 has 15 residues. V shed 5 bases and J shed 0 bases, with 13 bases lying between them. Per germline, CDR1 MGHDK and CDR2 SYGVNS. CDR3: CASSPNSGANYGYTF. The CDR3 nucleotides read TGTGCCAGCAGTCCTAACTCAGGAGCTAACTATGGCTACACCTTC.

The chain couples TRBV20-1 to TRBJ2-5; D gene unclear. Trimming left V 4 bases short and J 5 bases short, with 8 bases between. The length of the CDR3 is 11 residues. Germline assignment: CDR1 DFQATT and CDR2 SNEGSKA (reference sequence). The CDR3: CSAILGETQYF. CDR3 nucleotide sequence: TGCAGTGCTATCTTGGGGGAGACCCAGTACTTC.

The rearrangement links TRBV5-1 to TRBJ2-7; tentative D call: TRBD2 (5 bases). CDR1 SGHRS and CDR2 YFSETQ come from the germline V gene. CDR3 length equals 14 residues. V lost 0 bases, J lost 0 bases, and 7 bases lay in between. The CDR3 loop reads CASSLGGYSYEQYF. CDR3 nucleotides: TGCGCCAGCAGCTTGGGCGGGTACTCCTACGAGCAGTACTTC.

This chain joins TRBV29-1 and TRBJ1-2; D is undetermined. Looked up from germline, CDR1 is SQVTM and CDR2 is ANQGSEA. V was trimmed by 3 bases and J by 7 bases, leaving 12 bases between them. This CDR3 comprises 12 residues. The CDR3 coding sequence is TGCAGCGTTGAGTGGACGTGGTTTGGCTACACCTTC. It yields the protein CSVEWTWFGYTF.

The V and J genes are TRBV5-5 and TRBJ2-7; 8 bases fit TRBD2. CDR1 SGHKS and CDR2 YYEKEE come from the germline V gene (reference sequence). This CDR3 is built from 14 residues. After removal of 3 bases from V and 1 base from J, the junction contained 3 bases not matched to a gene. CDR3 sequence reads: CASSSTSGSYEQYF. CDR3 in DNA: TGTGCCAGCAGCTCAACTAGCGGATCCTACGAGCAGTACTTC.

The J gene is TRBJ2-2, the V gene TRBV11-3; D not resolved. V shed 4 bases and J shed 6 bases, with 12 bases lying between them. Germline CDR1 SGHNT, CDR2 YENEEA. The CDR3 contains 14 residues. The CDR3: CASSSYSGPGELFF. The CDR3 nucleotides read TGTGCCAGCAGCTCCTACTCAGGACCCGGGGAGCTGTTTTTT. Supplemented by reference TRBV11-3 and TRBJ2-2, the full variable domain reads EAGVVQSPRYKIIEKKQPVAFWCNPISGHNTLYWYLQNLGQGPELLIRYENEEAVDDSQLPKDRFSAERLKGVDSTLKIQPAELGDSAVYLCASSSYSGPGELFFGEGSRLTVL.

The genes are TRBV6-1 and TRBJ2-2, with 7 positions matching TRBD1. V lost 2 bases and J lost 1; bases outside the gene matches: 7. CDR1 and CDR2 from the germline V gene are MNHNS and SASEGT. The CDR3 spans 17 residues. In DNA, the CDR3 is TGTGCCAGCAGTGAAAGGGGTGGGACAGTGAACACCGGGGAGCTGTTTTTT. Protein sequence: CASSERGGTVNTGELFF.

The CDR3 spells CASSRRPGQGPYEQYF. The CDR3 bases are TGTGCCAGCAGCCGACGCCCGGGACAGGGCCCCTACGAGCAGTACTTC. The rearrangement uses TRBV27 and TRBJ2-7; 9 bases align to TRBD1. Losses at the gene ends were 6 bases for V and 2 bases for J; bases not matched to a gene: 11. CDR1 is MNHEY, CDR2 SMNVEV, per germline (reference sequence). CDR3 size: 16 residues.

CDR3 in amino acids: CASSSPGPSEQFF. The CDR3 bases are TGTGCCAGCAGCTCCCCGGGACCGTCTGAGCAGTTCTTC. The chain couples TRBV5-4 to TRBJ2-1, with D perhaps given as TRBD1 or TRBD2 (5 bases each). Germline V gene data show CDR1 as SGHNT and CDR2 as YYREEE (reference sequence). V was cut by 3 bases and J by 9 bases, with 13 bases left in between. The CDR3 runs to 13 residues.

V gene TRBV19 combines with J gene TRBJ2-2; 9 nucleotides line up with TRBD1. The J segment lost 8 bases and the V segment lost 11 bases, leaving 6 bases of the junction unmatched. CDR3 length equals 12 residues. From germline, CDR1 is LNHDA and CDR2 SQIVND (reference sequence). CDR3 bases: TGTGCCGGACAGGGGTGGTCTGGGGAGCTGTTTTTT. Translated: CAGQGWSGELFF.

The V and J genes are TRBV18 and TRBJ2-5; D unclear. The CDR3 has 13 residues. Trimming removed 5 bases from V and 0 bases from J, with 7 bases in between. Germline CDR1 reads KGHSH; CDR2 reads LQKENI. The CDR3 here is CASSGGDQETQYF. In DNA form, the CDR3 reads TGTGCCAGCTCAGGTGGGGACCAAGAGACCCAGTACTTC.

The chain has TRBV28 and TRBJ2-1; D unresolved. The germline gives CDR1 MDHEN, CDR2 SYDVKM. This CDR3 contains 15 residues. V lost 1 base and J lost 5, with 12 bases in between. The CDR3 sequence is CASSLLESRHNEQFF. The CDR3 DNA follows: TGTGCCAGCAGTTTATTAGAATCTCGCCACAATGAGCAGTTCTTC.

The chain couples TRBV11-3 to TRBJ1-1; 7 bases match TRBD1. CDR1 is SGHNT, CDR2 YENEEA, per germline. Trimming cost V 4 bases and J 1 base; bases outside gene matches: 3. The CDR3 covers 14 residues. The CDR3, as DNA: TGTGCCAGCAGCTCCCAGGGGGAGAACACTGAAGCTTTCTTT. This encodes CASSSQGENTEAFF.

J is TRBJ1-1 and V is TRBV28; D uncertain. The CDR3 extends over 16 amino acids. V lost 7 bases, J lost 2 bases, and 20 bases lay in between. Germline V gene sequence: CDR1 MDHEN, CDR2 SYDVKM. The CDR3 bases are TGTGCCAGCATATCGCGGGGAGACCTGGGAAACACTGAAGCTTTCTTT. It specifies CASISRGDLGNTEAFF.

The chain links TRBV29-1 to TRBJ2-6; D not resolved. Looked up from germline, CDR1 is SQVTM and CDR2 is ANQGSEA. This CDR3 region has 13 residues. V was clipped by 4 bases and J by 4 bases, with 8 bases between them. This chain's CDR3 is CSVGAVGANVLTF. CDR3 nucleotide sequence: TGCAGCGTTGGGGCGGTCGGGGCCAACGTCCTGACTTTC.

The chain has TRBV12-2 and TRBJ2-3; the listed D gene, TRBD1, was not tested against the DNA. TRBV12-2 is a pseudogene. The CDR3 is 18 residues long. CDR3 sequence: CASRLALGQLRFTDTQYF. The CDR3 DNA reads TGTGCAAGTCGCTTAGCGCTTGGACAGCTACGTTTCACAGATACGCAGTATTTT.

In DNA form, the CDR3 reads TGTGCCAGCAGGAAAGGGTACCCTCTCTACGAGCAGTACTTC. Translated: CASRKGYPLYEQYF. The rearrangement uses TRBV2 and TRBJ2-7; D not resolved. Trimming took off 6 bases at V and 3 bases at J, with 15 bases between the two ends. In germline, CDR1 is SNHLY, CDR2 FYNNEI. This CDR3 is built from 14 residues.

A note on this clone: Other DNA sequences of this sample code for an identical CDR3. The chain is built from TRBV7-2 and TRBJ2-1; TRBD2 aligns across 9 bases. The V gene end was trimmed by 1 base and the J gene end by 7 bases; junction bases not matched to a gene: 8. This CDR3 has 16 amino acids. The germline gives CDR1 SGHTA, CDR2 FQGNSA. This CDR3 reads CASSLGGLAGRNEQFF. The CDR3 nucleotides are TGTGCCAGCAGCTTAGGGGGACTAGCTGGGAGGAATGAGCAGTTCTTC.

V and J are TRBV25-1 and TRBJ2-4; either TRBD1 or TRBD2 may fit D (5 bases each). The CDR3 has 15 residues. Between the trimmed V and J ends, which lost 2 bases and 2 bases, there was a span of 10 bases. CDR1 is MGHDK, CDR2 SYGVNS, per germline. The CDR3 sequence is CASSEPGASKNIQYF. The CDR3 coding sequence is TGTGCCAGCAGTGAACCCGGGGCTTCCAAAAACATTCAGTACTTC.